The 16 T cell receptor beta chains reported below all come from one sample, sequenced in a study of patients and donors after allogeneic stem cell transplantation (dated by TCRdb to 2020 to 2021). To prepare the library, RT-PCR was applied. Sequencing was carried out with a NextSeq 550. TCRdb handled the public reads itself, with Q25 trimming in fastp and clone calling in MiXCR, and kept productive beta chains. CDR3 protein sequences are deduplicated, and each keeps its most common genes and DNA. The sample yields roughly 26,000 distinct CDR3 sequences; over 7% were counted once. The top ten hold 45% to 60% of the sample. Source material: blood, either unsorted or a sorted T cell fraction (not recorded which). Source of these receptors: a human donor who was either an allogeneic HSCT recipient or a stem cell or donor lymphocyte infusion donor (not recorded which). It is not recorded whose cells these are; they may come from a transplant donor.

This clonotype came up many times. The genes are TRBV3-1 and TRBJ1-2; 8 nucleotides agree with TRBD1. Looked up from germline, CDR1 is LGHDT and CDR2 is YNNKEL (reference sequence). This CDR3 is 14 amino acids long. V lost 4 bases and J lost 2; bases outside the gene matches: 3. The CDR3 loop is CASSPGDRNYGYTF. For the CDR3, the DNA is TGTGCCAGCAGCCCTGGGGACAGGAACTATGGCTACACCTTC.

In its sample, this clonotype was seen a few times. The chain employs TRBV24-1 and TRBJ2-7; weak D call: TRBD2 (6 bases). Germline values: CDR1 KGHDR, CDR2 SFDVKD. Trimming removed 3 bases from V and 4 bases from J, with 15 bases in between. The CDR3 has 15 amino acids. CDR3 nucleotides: TGTGCCACCAGTGATGGCGCTAGCGACGGATACGAGCAGTACTTC. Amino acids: CATSDGASDGYEQYF.

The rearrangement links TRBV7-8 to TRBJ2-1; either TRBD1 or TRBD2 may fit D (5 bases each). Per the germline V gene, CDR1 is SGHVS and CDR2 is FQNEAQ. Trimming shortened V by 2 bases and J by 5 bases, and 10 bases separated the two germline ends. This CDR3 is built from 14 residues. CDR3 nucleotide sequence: TGTGCCAGCAGCTTATTTCGGGGACACAATGAGCAGTTCTTC. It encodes CASSLFRGHNEQFF.

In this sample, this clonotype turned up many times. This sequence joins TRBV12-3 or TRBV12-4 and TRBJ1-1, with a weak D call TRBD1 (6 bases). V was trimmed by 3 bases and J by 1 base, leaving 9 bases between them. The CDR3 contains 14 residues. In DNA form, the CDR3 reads TGTGCCAGCAGTTTCAGGGGACGGAACACTGAAGCTTTCTTT. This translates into CASSFRGRNTEAFF.

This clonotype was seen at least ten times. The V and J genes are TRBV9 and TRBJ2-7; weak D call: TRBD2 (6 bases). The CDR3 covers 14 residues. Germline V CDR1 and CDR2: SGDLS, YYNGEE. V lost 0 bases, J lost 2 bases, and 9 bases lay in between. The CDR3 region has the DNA TGTGCCAGCAGCGTAGTCGCGGGGACCTACGAGCAGTACTTC. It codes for CASSVVAGTYEQYF.

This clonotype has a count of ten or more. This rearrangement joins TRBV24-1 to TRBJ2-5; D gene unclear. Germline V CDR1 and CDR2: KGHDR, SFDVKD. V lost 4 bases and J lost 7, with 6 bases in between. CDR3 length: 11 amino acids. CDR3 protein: CATSDMRTQYF. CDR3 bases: TGTGCCACCAGTGACATGAGGACCCAGTACTTC.

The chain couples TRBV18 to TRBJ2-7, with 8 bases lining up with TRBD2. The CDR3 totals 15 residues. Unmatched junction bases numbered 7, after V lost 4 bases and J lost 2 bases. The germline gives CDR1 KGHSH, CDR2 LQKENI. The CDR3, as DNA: TGTGCCAGCTCACTAGCGGGGCACGGAGCCTACGAGCAGTACTTC. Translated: CASSLAGHGAYEQYF.

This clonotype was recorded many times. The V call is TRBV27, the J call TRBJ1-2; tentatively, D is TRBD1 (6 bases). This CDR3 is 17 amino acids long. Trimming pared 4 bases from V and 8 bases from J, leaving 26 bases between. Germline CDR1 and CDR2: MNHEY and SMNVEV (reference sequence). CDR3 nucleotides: TGTGCCAGCAGTTCTATCATTAAGTACAGGGATGCTGTAGGCTACACCTTC. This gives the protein CASSSIIKYRDAVGYTF.

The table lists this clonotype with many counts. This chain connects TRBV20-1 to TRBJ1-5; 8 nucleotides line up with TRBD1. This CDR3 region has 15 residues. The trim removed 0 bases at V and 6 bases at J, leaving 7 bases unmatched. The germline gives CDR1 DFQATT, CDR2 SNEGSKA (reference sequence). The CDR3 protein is CSARDPGGGGQPQHF. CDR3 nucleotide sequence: TGCAGTGCTAGAGATCCAGGGGGCGGGGGTCAGCCCCAGCATTTT.

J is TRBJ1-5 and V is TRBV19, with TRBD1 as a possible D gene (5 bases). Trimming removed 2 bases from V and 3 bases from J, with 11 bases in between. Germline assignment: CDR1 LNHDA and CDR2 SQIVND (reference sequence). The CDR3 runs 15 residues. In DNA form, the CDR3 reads TGTGCCAGTAGTATATGGGGGGAGGCCAATCAGCCCCAGCATTTT. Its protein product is CASSIWGEANQPQHF.

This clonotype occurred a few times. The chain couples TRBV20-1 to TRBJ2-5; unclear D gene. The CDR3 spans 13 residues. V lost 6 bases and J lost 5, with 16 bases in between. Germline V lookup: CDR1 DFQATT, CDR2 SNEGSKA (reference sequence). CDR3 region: CSASRTDRETQYF. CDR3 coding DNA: TGCAGTGCATCGCGAACAGATAGGGAGACCCAGTACTTC.

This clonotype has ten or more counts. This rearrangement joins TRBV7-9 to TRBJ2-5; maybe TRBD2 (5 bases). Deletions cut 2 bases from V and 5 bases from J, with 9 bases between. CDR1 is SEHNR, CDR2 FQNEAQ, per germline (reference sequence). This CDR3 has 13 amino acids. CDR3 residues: CASSLPPGETQYF. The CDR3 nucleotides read TGTGCCAGCAGCTTACCCCCGGGGGAGACCCAGTACTTC.

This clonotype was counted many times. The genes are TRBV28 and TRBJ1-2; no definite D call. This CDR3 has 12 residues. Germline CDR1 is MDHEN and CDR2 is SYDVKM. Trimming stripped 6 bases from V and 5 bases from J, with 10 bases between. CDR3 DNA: TGTGCCAGCAGCCCCGGGATTTATGGCTACACCTTC. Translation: CASSPGIYGYTF.

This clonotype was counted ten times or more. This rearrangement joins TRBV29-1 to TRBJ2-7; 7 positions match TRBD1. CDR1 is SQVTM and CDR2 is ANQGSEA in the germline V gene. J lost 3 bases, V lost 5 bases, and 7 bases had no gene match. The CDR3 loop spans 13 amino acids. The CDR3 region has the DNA TGCAGCGTTACGACCCGACAGGGCTACGAGCAGTACTTC. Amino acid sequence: CSVTTRQGYEQYF.

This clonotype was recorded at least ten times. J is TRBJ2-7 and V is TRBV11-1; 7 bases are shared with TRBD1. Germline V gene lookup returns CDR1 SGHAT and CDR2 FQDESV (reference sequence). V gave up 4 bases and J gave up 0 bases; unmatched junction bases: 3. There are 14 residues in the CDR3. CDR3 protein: CASSSTGISYEQYF. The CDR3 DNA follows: TGTGCCAGCAGCTCGACAGGGATCTCCTACGAGCAGTACTTC.

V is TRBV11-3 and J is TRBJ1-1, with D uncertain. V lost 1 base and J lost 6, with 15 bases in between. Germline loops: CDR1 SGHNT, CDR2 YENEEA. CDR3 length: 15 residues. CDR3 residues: CASSLGLVTVAEAFF. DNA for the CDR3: TGTGCCAGCAGCTTAGGGTTAGTCACGGTGGCTGAAGCTTTCTTT.